The 14 T cell receptor beta chains presented below share a single source sample, sequenced in a study of siplizumab effects on memory and regulatory T cells. Repertoires were generated with immunoSEQ multiplex PCR, while TCRdb's copy carries only in-frame clones and drops some. The table records about 100,000 clones, less than 95% of them present only once. The specimen sequenced was non-Treg CD4+ T cells sorted from blood. Source of these receptors: a human donor in good health.

This chain connects TRBV6-5 to TRBJ2-1, with D perhaps TRBD2 (6 bases). The V end was cut by 7 bases, the J end by 4 bases, with 17 bases between. This CDR3 is built from 15 residues. The germline V gene has CDR1 MNHEY and CDR2 SVGAGI. In DNA, the CDR3 is TGTGCCAGCAAGACCGCCATGGGAGGATACAATGAGCAGTTCTTC. Translating gives CASKTAMGGYNEQFF.

This clone was seen only once. The chain couples TRBV10-1 to TRBJ2-7; 10 positions agree with TRBD2. CDR1 WNHNN and CDR2 SYGVQD come from the germline V gene (reference sequence). The CDR3 consists of 13 residues. With 6 bases clipped from V and 3 bases from J, the junction kept 2 bases outside the gene matches. Here the CDR3 reads CASSPSGSYEQYF. In DNA, the CDR3 is TGCGCCAGCAGCCCTAGCGGGAGCTACGAGCAGTACTTC.

This chain uses TRBV7-2 with TRBJ2-3, with 8 bases aligning to TRBD2. V gave up 6 bases and J gave up 6 bases; unmatched junction bases: 8. The CDR3 is 14 residues long. Per the germline V gene, CDR1 is SGHTA and CDR2 is FQGNSA. The CDR3 coding sequence is TGTGCCAGCAGTCCCCGGAGCGGGAGTGATACGCAGTATTTT. Its protein is CASSPRSGSDTQYF. Full variable domain (missing parts from reference TRBV7-2 and TRBJ2-3): GAGVSQSPSNKVTEKGKDVELRCDPISGHTALYWYRQSLGQGLEFLIYFQGNSAPDKSGLPSDRFSAERTGGSVSTLTIQRTQQEDSAVYLCASSPRSGSDTQYFGPGTRLTVL.

This sequence joins TRBV6-6 and TRBJ2-7; either TRBD1 or TRBD2 may supply D (5 bases each). CDR1 and CDR2 from the germline V gene are MNHNY and SVGAGI (reference sequence). V was clipped by 7 bases and J by 0 bases, with 10 bases between them. CDR3 length: 13 residues. CDR3 bases: TGTGCCAGCAAAAGAGGGGACTCCTACGAGCAGTACTTC. This translates into CASKRGDSYEQYF.

This chain connects TRBV18 to TRBJ2-5, with no clear D. The CDR3 runs 15 residues. Germline V gene lookup returns CDR1 KGHSH and CDR2 LQKENI. Trimming took 7 bases from V and 1 from J, leaving 16 bases between them. CDR3: CASFGRQSSQETQYF. Here the CDR3 DNA reads TGTGCCAGCTTCGGCCGACAATCTTCCCAAGAGACCCAGTACTTC.

A single count supports this clone. The chain has TRBV7-8 and TRBJ2-7, with 8 positions matching TRBD2. This CDR3 comprises 16 residues. With V trimmed by 5 bases and J by 0 bases, 9 bases remained unmatched. Germline V lookup: CDR1 SGHVS, CDR2 FQNEAQ. The DNA of the CDR3 is TGTGCCAGCAGCCCACGGGGGGGTTCCAGCTCCTACGAGCAGTACTTC. It specifies CASSPRGGSSSYEQYF.

The rearrangement links TRBV18 to TRBJ2-5, with unresolved D. This CDR3 contains 16 residues. V was pared by 0 bases and J by 3 bases, with 14 bases between. Germline CDR1 KGHSH, CDR2 LQKENI. CDR3 region: CASSPPNPRNKETQYF. The DNA for the CDR3 is TGTGCCAGCTCACCACCTAACCCTAGGAATAAAGAGACCCAGTACTTC.

The gene calls are TRBV5-6 and TRBJ1-4, with TRBD1 identical over 9 bases. Germline lookup yields CDR1 SGHDT and CDR2 YYEEEE. This CDR3 is 14 amino acids long. V dropped 5 bases and J dropped 6; count of bases not matched to a gene: 5. The CDR3 sequence: CASSPRTGDEKLFF. In nucleotides, the CDR3 is TGTGCCAGCAGTCCGAGGACAGGGGATGAAAAACTGTTTTTT.

The rearrangement uses TRBV11-2 and TRBJ2-1, with D hard to call. Per germline, CDR1 SGHAT and CDR2 FQNNGV. Between the trimmed V and J ends, which lost 6 bases and 1 base, there was a span of 13 bases. The CDR3 totals 15 residues. CDR3 nucleotides: TGTGCCAGCAGAGTGGGCGTTGGGTCCTACAATGAGCAGTTCTTC. Protein product: CASRVGVGSYNEQFF.

The rearrangement links TRBV6-5 to TRBJ1-4; possible D gene TRBD1, 5 bases. CDR3 length: 15 amino acids. V was cut by 0 bases and J by 5 bases, with 10 bases left in between. Germline-derived CDR1 and CDR2 are MNHEY and SVGAGI. The CDR3 sequence is CASSYSGTGNEKLFF. The CDR3 DNA follows: TGTGCCAGCAGTTACTCGGGGACGGGCAATGAAAAACTGTTTTTT.

This clone occurred once. V is TRBV6-1 and J is TRBJ1-4; D not resolved. Trimming took 4 bases from V and 7 from J, leaving 19 bases between them. This CDR3 is built from 16 residues. Germline V gene data show CDR1 as MNHNS and CDR2 as SASEGT. The DNA for the CDR3 is TGTGCCAGCAGTGGGAGTTCGACGGATCCCCGTGAAAAACTGTTTTTT. Translated: CASSGSSTDPREKLFF.

This sequence joins TRBV5-1 and TRBJ2-2; D uncertain. This CDR3 region has 15 residues. Per germline, CDR1 SGHRS and CDR2 YFSETQ. Trimming cost V 0 bases and J 3 bases, with 9 bases left between them. The CDR3 coding sequence is TGCGCCAGCAGCTTGGGACCCCGGGACACCGGGGAGCTGTTTTTT. Amino acid sequence: CASSLGPRDTGELFF.

This clone was recorded once. The J gene is TRBJ1-1, the V gene TRBV27; 9 bases align to TRBD1. With V trimmed by 6 bases and J by 4 bases, 12 bases remained unmatched. There are 16 residues in the CDR3. Germline loops: CDR1 MNHEY, CDR2 SMNVEV (reference sequence). The CDR3 sequence: CASSTDRGWGGTEAFF. In DNA form, the CDR3 reads TGTGCCAGCAGCACCGACAGGGGGTGGGGTGGCACTGAAGCTTTCTTT.

The chain couples TRBV19 to TRBJ1-1; D is possibly TRBD1 (5 bases). The CDR3 contains 12 residues. The ends were cut back, 8 bases at V and 6 bases at J, with 13 bases in the middle. Germline CDR1 LNHDA, CDR2 SQIVND (reference sequence). In DNA, the CDR3 is TGTGCCAGTTGGGGGGTAGGAGCTGAAGCTTTCTTT. It yields the protein CASWGVGAEAFF.